The 25 T cell receptor beta chains below all came from one sample that was sequenced in a study of blood T cell repertoires in COVID-19. Some clones are missing from TCRdb's copy, which holds only in-frame ones; the method was immunoSEQ multiplex PCR. The data show approximately 290,000 clones, 80% to 90% seen once. Sequenced sample: PBMCs or T cells enriched from blood (not recorded which). Source of these receptors: a woman in her thirties who had recovered from COVID-19.

V usage is TRBV28 and J usage is TRBJ2-3; 9 nucleotides match TRBD2. The CDR3 runs 14 residues. Germline V gives CDR1 MDHEN, CDR2 SYDVKM. This CDR3 is CVAGLAGFTDTQYF. In DNA, the CDR3 is TGTGTCGCGGGGCTAGCGGGGTTCACAGATACGCAGTATTTT.

J is TRBJ1-6 and V is TRBV5-4, with D possibly TRBD1 on 5 matching bases. The CDR3 has 12 amino acids. CDR1 is SGHNT and CDR2 is YYREEE in the germline V gene (reference sequence). V was shortened by 4 bases and J by 8 bases, with 7 bases between the two germline ends. The CDR3 sequence: CASSPQDSPLHF. The CDR3 DNA follows: TGTGCCAGCAGCCCACAGGATTCACCCCTCCACTTT.

The J gene is TRBJ1-2, the V gene TRBV5-4; 9 bases agree with TRBD1. Germline CDR1 is SGHNT and CDR2 is YYREEE (reference sequence). This CDR3 is 14 amino acids long. The J segment lost 6 bases and the V segment lost 0 bases, leaving 3 bases of the junction unmatched. CDR3 loop: CASSLVDRGDGYTF. CDR3 coding DNA: TGTGCCAGCAGCTTGGTGGACAGGGGAGATGGCTACACCTTC.

The rearrangement links TRBV5-1 to TRBJ1-4; D is uncertain. V lost 0 bases and J lost 5, with 11 bases in between. The germline gives CDR1 SGHRS, CDR2 YFSETQ. The CDR3 totals 15 residues. This CDR3 reads CASSLAQASNEKLFF. In DNA form, the CDR3 reads TGCGCCAGCAGCTTGGCCCAGGCCTCAAATGAAAAACTGTTTTTT. The full variable domain, with the rest looked up from reference TRBV5-1 and TRBJ1-4, is KAGVTQTPRYLIKTRGQQVTLSCSPISGHRSVSWYQQTPGQGLQFLFEYFSETQRNKGNFPGRFSGRQFSNSRSEMNVSTLELGDSALYLCASSLAQASNEKLFFGSGTQLSVL.

J is TRBJ2-3 and V is TRBV10-2; 7 nucleotides agree with TRBD1. The germline V gene encodes CDR1 WSHSY and CDR2 SAAADI. CDR3 length: 19 amino acids. The V segment lost 2 bases and the J segment 0 bases; nucleotides outside the gene matches: 14. DNA for the CDR3: TGCGCCAGCAGTGAGACGCGGACAGGTGGGGGTCCTAGCACAGATACGCAGTATTTT. Translating gives CASSETRTGGGPSTDTQYF.

The gene calls are TRBV18 and TRBJ1-5; D perhaps matches TRBD1 (6 bases). The CDR3 sequence is 17 residues long. CDR1 is KGHSH, CDR2 LQKENI, per germline. V was clipped by 2 bases and J by 1 base, with 15 bases between them. CDR3 in amino acids: CASSPVSLRGSNQPQHF. As DNA, the CDR3 is TGTGCCAGCTCACCAGTTTCTCTCAGGGGAAGCAATCAGCCCCAGCATTTT.

As DNA, the CDR3 is TGTGCCAGCAGTTTATCATTGGGCTGGACTAGCGGGAGTGAGCAGTTCTTC. Translation: CASSLSLGWTSGSEQFF. The V and J genes are TRBV28 and TRBJ2-1; 13 nucleotides align to TRBD2. This CDR3 spans 17 amino acids. V was clipped by 1 base and J by 9 bases; unmatched bases: 9. CDR1 is MDHEN, CDR2 SYDVKM, per germline.

J is TRBJ1-1 and V is TRBV6-5; 9 positions agree with TRBD1. Unmatched junction bases numbered 7, after V lost 5 bases and J lost 3 bases. The CDR3 consists of 15 residues. The germline CDR1 and CDR2 sequences are MNHEY and SVGAGI. DNA for the CDR3: TGTGCCAGCAGTCCCTCCGGGACAGGGTACACTGAAGCTTTCTTT. Translating gives CASSPSGTGYTEAFF.

V usage is TRBV19 and J usage is TRBJ1-4; D remains ambiguous. This CDR3 comprises 14 residues. V was clipped by 7 bases and J by 3 bases, with 12 bases between them. From germline, CDR1 is LNHDA and CDR2 SQIVND (reference sequence). The CDR3 sequence is CASTPGVPNEKLFF. In nucleotides, the CDR3 is TGTGCCAGTACCCCCGGGGTCCCTAATGAAAAACTGTTTTTT. Supplemented by reference TRBV19 and TRBJ1-4, the full variable domain reads DGGITQSPKYLFRKEGQNVTLSCEQNLNHDAMYWYRQDPGQGLRLIYYSQIVNDFQKGDIAEGYSVSREKKESFPLTVTSAQKNPTAFYLCASTPGVPNEKLFFGSGTQLSVL.

This chain uses TRBV18 with TRBJ1-1; 7 positions match TRBD1. Germline trimming cut 3 bases from V and 8 bases from J; bases unmatched to any gene: 9. CDR3 length equals 14 residues. Germline CDR1 and CDR2: KGHSH and LQKENI. For the CDR3, the DNA is TGTGCCAGCTCACCCCTTCAGGGGGGTGGGGAAGCTTTCTTT. Encoded protein: CASSPLQGGGEAFF.

This clone was detected only a few times. The V and J genes are TRBV9 and TRBJ2-7; 14 nucleotides agree with TRBD2. The CDR3 is made up of 16 amino acids. From germline, CDR1 is SGDLS and CDR2 YYNGEE. J gave up 3 bases and V 5 bases, and 7 bases lay outside the gene matches. The CDR3 sequence is CASRGTSGSRVYEQYF. The CDR3 coding sequence is TGTGCCAGCAGAGGGACTAGCGGGAGTCGGGTCTACGAGCAGTACTTC. Filled out from reference TRBV9 and TRBJ2-7, the complete variable domain reads DSGVTQTPKHLITATGQRVTLRCSPRSGDLSVYWYQQSLDQGLQFLIQYYNGEERAKGNILERFSAQQFPDLHSELNLSSLELGDSALYFCASRGTSGSRVYEQYFGPGTRLTVT.

The gene calls are TRBV27 and TRBJ2-3; 7 bases are shared with TRBD2. V was pared by 4 bases and J by 2 bases, with 15 bases of the junction left unmatched. The CDR3 has 18 residues. The germline V gene encodes CDR1 MNHEY and CDR2 SMNVEV (reference sequence). In DNA form, the CDR3 reads TGTGCCAGCAGTTCCGCCGCCCCGACTAGCAGATTCACAGATACGCAGTATTTT. Protein product: CASSSAAPTSRFTDTQYF.

The chain combines TRBV10-3 with TRBJ1-2; no clear D gene. With 2 bases removed from V and 2 bases from J, the gap between germline ends came to 6 bases. The CDR3 consists of 13 residues. Germline CDR1 and CDR2: ENHRY and SYGVKD. The CDR3, as DNA: TGTGCCATCAGTGAGAATGAGAACTATGGCTACACCTTC. It is translated as CAISENENYGYTF.

The genes are TRBV5-8 and TRBJ1-2; D gene ambiguous. The ends were cut back, 4 bases at V and 4 bases at J, with 17 bases in the middle. There are 15 residues in the CDR3. Germline CDR1 reads SGHTS; CDR2 reads YDEGEE. CDR3 sequence reads: CASSRGTANSYGYTF. In DNA form, the CDR3 reads TGTGCCAGCAGCCGGGGAACGGCGAACAGCTATGGCTACACCTTC.

The chain is built from TRBV24-1 and TRBJ1-1; tentative D call: TRBD1 (6 bases). Germline V gene lookup returns CDR1 KGHDR and CDR2 SFDVKD. V shed 0 bases and J shed 4 bases, with 20 bases lying between them. CDR3 length: 18 amino acids. This CDR3 is CATSDLSLWGGGGTEAFF. In nucleotides, the CDR3 is TGTGCCACCAGTGATTTGAGTCTTTGGGGGGGCGGTGGCACTGAAGCTTTCTTT.

This chain connects TRBV6-5 to TRBJ1-3; 7 bases align to TRBD1. This CDR3 region has 14 residues. The V gene end was trimmed by 6 bases and the J gene end by 2 bases; junction bases not matched to a gene: 4. Germline assignment: CDR1 MNHEY and CDR2 SVGAGI. CDR3: CASRKTGTGNTIYF. For the CDR3, the DNA is TGTGCCAGCAGAAAGACAGGGACTGGAAACACCATATATTTT.

The rearrangement uses TRBV6-1 and TRBJ2-2, with D maybe TRBD2 (6 bases). The CDR3 spans 15 residues. The germline gives CDR1 MNHNS, CDR2 SASEGT. Trimming removed 2 bases at V and 1 base at J, with 8 bases between. The CDR3 sequence: CASSERGLNTGELFF. The CDR3 bases are TGTGCCAGCAGTGAAAGGGGACTGAACACCGGGGAGCTGTTTTTT.

V gene TRBV9 combines with J gene TRBJ2-7; 8 bases line up with TRBD2. Germline V lookup: CDR1 SGDLS, CDR2 YYNGEE. After removal of 4 bases from V and 3 bases from J, the junction contained 12 bases not matched to a gene. The CDR3 runs 16 residues. CDR3 loop: CASSIGGSSGIYEQYF. The CDR3 nucleotides read TGTGCCAGCAGCATAGGGGGGAGTAGCGGGATCTACGAGCAGTACTTC.

The chain combines TRBV6-4 with TRBJ1-2, with a possible D match to TRBD1 (6 bases). Looked up from germline, CDR1 is MRHNA and CDR2 is SNTAGT. The CDR3 runs to 13 residues. V lost 4 bases, J lost 4 bases, and 10 bases lay in between. The CDR3 is CASSGVDSYGYTF. The CDR3 DNA is TGTGCCAGCAGTGGCGTGGACAGCTATGGCTACACCTTC.

V and J are TRBV2 and TRBJ1-1; a weak D match, TRBD1 (5 bases). The CDR3 spans 12 residues. Trimming took 2 bases from V and 8 from J, leaving 9 bases between them. Germline loops: CDR1 SNHLY, CDR2 FYNNEI. CDR3 sequence: CASSELPGEAFF. The CDR3, as DNA: TGTGCCAGCAGTGAATTACCAGGGGAAGCTTTCTTT.

V is TRBV2 and J is TRBJ2-3, with 7 bases aligning to TRBD2. V dropped 10 bases and J dropped 5; count of bases not matched to a gene: 6. The CDR3 is made up of 12 amino acids. CDR1 SNHLY and CDR2 FYNNEI come from the germline V gene. CDR3 protein: CAMTRGEDTQYF. The CDR3 DNA reads TGTGCCATGACCCGGGGGGAAGATACGCAGTATTTT.

The gene calls are TRBV27 and TRBJ1-2; TRBD1 matches at 7 bases. The CDR3 has 13 residues. Trimming removed 7 bases from V and 4 bases from J; junction bases left unmatched: 6. Germline assignment: CDR1 MNHEY and CDR2 SMNVEV (reference sequence). CDR3 bases: TGTGCCAGCAAGGAGAGACAGGGCTATGGCTACACCTTC. It codes for CASKERQGYGYTF.

The sample holds a few counts of this clone. The rearrangement links TRBV24-1 to TRBJ1-1; 7 bases match TRBD1. Germline V gene data show CDR1 as KGHDR and CDR2 as SFDVKD. The CDR3 loop spans 13 amino acids. V lost 4 bases, J lost 5 bases, and 3 bases stayed unmatched. CDR3 protein: CATSERGPTEAFF. The CDR3 DNA reads TGTGCCACCAGTGAGAGGGGGCCAACTGAAGCTTTCTTT.

This chain uses TRBV30 with TRBJ1-4; 7 positions match TRBD1. The CDR3 runs 13 residues. Germline lookup yields CDR1 GTSNPN and CDR2 SVGIG (reference sequence). V dropped 5 bases and J dropped 3; count of bases not matched to a gene: 3. This CDR3 reads CAWAGQPNEKLFF. CDR3 nucleotide sequence: TGTGCCTGGGCGGGACAGCCTAATGAAAAACTGTTTTTT. Together with reference TRBV30 and TRBJ1-4, the CDR3 gives the full variable domain: SQTIHQWPATLVQPVGSPLSLECTVEGTSNPNLYWYRQAAGRGLQLLFYSVGIGQISSEVPQNLSASRPQDRQFILSSKKLLLSDSGFYLCAWAGQPNEKLFFGSGTQLSVL.

The CDR3 nucleotides are TGTGCCAGCAGCCAAGGACTCCGGGTTACGGATAATTCACCCCTCCACTTT. It translates to CASSQGLRVTDNSPLHF. J is TRBJ1-6 and V is TRBV3-1 (or the pseudogene TRBV3-2); the D is unclear. CDR3 length: 17 residues. Trimming cost V 1 base and J 5 bases, with 15 bases left between them. The germline V gene encodes CDR1 LGHDT and CDR2 YNNKEL (reference sequence).